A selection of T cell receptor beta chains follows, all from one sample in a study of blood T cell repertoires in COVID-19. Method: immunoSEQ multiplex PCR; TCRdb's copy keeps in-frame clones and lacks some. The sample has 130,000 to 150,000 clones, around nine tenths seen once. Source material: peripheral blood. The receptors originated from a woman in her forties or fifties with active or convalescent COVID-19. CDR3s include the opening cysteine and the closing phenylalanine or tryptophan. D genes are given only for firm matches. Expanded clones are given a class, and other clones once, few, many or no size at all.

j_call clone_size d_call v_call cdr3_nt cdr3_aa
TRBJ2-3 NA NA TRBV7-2 TGTGCCAGCAGCTTACTGGCGGAGAGAAGCACAGATACGCAGTATTTT CASSLLAERSTDTQYF
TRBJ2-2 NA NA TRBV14 TGTGCCAGCAGCCAAGTGGGCGGGGGCGACACCGGGGAGCTGTTTTTT CASSQVGGGDTGELFF
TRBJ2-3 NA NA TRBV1 TGCACCAGCAGCCACGACTGCGGACTAGCGGGGGTCACAGATACGCAGTATTTT CTSSHDCGLAGVTDTQYF
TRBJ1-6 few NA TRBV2 TGTGCCAGCAGTGAAGGCGGGGGAGGCGAGTCACCCCTCCACTTT CASSEGGGGESPLHF
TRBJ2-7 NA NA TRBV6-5 TGTGCCAGCAGTTACGCGACAGAGTCCTACGAGCAGTACTTC CASSYATESYEQYF
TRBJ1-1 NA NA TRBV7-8 TGTGCCAGCAGCCCGGTTAGGGGGAACACTGAAGCTTTCTTT CASSPVRGNTEAFF
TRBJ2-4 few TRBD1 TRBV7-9 TGTGCCAGCAGCCCTAGGACCCCGACGACAGGGGACATTCAGTACTTC CASSPRTPTTGDIQYF
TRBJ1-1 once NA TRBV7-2 TGTGCCAGCAGCGCCCGGCGGGACTCGAACACTGAAGCTTTCTTT CASSARRDSNTEAFF
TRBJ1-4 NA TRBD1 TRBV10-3 TGTGCCATCAGTGACTCCACCGGACAGGGCGTTAATGAAAAACTGTTTTTT CAISDSTGQGVNEKLFF
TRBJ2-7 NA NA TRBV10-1 TGCGCCAGCCGAGGTTGGAGGGTACAGCTGAAGGACGAGCAGTACTTC CASRGWRVQLKDEQYF
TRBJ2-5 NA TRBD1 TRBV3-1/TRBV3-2 TGTGCCAGCAGCACCGGGACAGGGGGCGAGGGGGAGACCCAGTACTTC CASSTGTGGEGETQYF
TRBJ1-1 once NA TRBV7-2 TGTGCCAGCAGCCCAAGTGGCGCGGACACTGAAGCTTTCTTT CASSPSGADTEAFF
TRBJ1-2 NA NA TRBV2 TGTGCCAGCAGGAAGGACAGAAACTATGGCTACACCTTC CASRKDRNYGYTF
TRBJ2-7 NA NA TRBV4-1 TGCGCCAGCAGCCTAGAGGATAAAAGGCCCTTCTTAAACAGGGATCACTCTTACGAGCAGTACTTC CASSLEDKRPFLNRDHSYEQYF
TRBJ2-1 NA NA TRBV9 TGTGCCAGCAGCCTGGACAGCAATTCCTACAATGAGCAGTTCTTC CASSLDSNSYNEQFF
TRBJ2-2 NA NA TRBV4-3 TGCGCCAGCAGCCGCCGGGACTTTCAAACCGGGGAGCTGTTTTTT CASSRRDFQTGELFF
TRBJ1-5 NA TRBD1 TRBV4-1 TGCGCCAGCAGCCAAGATATGCGAGGGGGCGGTCAGCCCCAGCATTTT CASSQDMRGGGQPQHF
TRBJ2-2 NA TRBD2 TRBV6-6 TGTGCCAGCAGTTCACTAGCGGGAGGAACCGGGGAGCTGTTTTTT CASSSLAGGTGELFF
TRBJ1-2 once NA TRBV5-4 TGTGCCAGCAACATAAGGGGTTCCTTCGGCTACACCTTC CASNIRGSFGYTF
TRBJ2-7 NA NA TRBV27 TGTGCCAGCAGTTTATCGGAGGGGCCGAACGAGCAGTACTTC CASSLSEGPNEQYF
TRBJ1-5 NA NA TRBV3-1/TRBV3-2 TGTGCCAGCAGCCAATGCCAGCGGGGGCCCAATCAGCCCCAGCATTTT CASSQCQRGPNQPQHF
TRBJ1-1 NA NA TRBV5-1 TGCGCCAGCAGCTTGCTGGGGGCCACTGAAGCTTTCTTT CASSLLGATEAFF